The rows below give T cell receptor beta chains drawn from one sample of a study of shared clonotypes between healthy human individuals. The method was immunoSEQ multiplex PCR; TCRdb's version includes in-frame clones alone and lacks a portion of them. The sample lists about 580,000 clones; 95% to 98% were seen once. Sample: naive CD8+ T cells sorted from blood. The receptors were gathered from a man aged 30-40 years in good health. The CDR3 runs from the conserved cysteine through the conserved F or W. A D gene is named only where the DNA matches it firmly. Clone sizes are given selectively: once, few, many, or a class where the clone is expanded.

TRBJ2-1 TRBD2 TRBV7-8 once CASSLVGVGSGSFYNEQFF TGTGCCAGCAGCTTAGTGGGGGTGGGTAGCGGGAGTTTTTACAATGAGCAGTTCTTC
TRBJ2-2 - TRBV9 - CASSRPLATELFF TGTGCCAGCAGCCGCCCCCTAGCGACGGAGCTGTTTTTT
TRBJ2-7 TRBD1 TRBV25-1 - CASSSLRDSSYEQYF TGTGCCAGCAGTTCGCTCCGGGACAGTTCCTACGAGCAGTACTTC
TRBJ2-7 - TRBV14 - CASSHFGQILWDEQYF TGTGCCAGCAGCCACTTTGGACAGATATTGTGGGACGAGCAGTACTTC
TRBJ2-7 TRBD2 TRBV7-3 - CASSLQAGGYEQYF TGTGCCAGCAGCTTACAAGCGGGAGGGTACGAGCAGTACTTC
TRBJ1-1 - TRBV7-9 - CASSFRGREGIEAFF TGTGCCAGCAGCTTCCGCGGGCGGGAGGGAATTGAAGCTTTCTTT
TRBJ2-3 - TRBV7-9 - CASSLATDTQYF TGTGCCAGCAGCCTAGCCACAGATACGCAGTATTTT
TRBJ2-7 TRBD2 TRBV18 - CASSSGTSGYEQYF TGTGCCAGCTCTTCCGGGACTAGCGGCTACGAGCAGTACTTC
TRBJ2-5 TRBD2 TRBV4-1 - CASSTFGASGMSETQYF TGCGCCAGCAGTACTTTTGGGGCTAGCGGGATGTCAGAGACCCAGTACTTC
TRBJ2-3 TRBD2 TRBV10-2 - CASNIGLAGGTDTQYF TGCGCCAGCAATATTGGACTAGCGGGAGGAACAGATACGCAGTATTTT
TRBJ2-7 - TRBV18 - CASSPPGGAYEQYF TGTGCCAGCTCACCACCTGGGGGGGCGTACGAGCAGTACTTC
TRBJ2-3 - TRBV10-3 - CAISEGPSTDTQYF TGTGCCATCAGTGAGGGCCCGAGCACAGATACGCAGTATTTT
TRBJ2-3 - TRBV5-6 - CASSGETGTGSTDTQYF TGTGCCAGCAGCGGAGAGACCGGGACTGGAAGCACAGATACGCAGTATTTT
TRBJ2-1 - TRBV5-1 - CASRHGESSYNEQFF TGCGCCAGCAGGCACGGAGAGTCCTCTTACAATGAGCAGTTCTTC
TRBJ2-3 - TRBV7-8 - CASSRSQRDTQYF TGTGCCAGCAGCCGGAGCCAAAGGGATACGCAGTATTTT
TRBJ1-5 TRBD1 TRBV28 once CASSLYLTGDQPQHF TGTGCCAGCAGTTTATATTTGACAGGGGATCAGCCCCAGCATTTT
TRBJ2-7 - TRBV7-9 - CASSFGDDYEQYF TGTGCCAGCAGCTTCGGGGATGACTACGAGCAGTACTTC
TRBJ2-1 - TRBV11-2 - CASSLSAPAYRDLNNEQFF TGTGCCAGCAGCTTATCTGCTCCCGCCTACCGGGACTTAAACAATGAGCAGTTCTTC